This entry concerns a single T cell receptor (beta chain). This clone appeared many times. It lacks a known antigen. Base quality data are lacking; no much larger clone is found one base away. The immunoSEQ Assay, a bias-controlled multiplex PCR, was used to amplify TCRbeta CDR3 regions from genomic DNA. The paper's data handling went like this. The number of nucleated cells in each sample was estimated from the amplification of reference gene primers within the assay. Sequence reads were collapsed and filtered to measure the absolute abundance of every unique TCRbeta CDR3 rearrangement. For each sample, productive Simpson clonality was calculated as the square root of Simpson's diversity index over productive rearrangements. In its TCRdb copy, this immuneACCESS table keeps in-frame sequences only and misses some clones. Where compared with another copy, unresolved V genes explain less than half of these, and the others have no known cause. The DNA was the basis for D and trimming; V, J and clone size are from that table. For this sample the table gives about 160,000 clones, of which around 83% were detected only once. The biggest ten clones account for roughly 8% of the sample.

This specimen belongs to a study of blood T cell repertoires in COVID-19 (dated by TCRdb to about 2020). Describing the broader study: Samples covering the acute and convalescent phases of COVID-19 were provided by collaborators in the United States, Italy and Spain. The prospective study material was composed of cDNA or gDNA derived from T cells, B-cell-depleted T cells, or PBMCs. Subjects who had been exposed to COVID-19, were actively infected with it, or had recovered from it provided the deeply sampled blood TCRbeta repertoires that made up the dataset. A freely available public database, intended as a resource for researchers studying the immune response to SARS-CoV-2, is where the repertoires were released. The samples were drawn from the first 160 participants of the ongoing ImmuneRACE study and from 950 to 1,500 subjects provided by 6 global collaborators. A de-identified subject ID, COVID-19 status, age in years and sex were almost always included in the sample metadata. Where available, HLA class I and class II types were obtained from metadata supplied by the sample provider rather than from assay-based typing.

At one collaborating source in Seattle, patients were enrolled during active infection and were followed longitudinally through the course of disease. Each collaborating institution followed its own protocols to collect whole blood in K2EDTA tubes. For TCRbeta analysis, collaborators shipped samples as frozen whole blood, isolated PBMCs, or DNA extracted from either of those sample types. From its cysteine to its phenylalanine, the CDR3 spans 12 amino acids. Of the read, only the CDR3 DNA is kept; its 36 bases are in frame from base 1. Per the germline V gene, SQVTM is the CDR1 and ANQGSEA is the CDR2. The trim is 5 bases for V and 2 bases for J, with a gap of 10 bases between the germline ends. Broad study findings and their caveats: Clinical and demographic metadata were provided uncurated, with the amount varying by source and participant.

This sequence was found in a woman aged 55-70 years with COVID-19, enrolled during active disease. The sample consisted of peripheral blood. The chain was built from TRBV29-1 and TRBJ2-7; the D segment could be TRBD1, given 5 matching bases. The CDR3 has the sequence CSVKGSTYEQYF. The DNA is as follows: TGCAGCGTTAAGGGGTCAACCTACGAGCAGTACTTC.